This T cell receptor (beta chain) was documented in a study of cytomegalovirus exposure and HLA in healthy donors. Regarding the study as a whole: Analysis was performed later, and it showed HLA-associated TCR beta chains to be more clonally expanded than equally common others.

A remark on this clone: Its specificity is unknown.

It was with 60 Vbeta and 13 Jbeta primers that the PCR ran. Profiling relied on immunoSEQ multiplex PCR, and the TCRdb table lists in-frame clones only, not all of them. Counted here are 93,000 or so clones, about 71% occurring once; the ten biggest clones make up 2.5% to 4%. The clonotype originates from a woman between 50 and 59 years old in good health and CMV-seronegative. Material: PBMCs.

Here the CDR3 reads CASSPMTTNYGYTF. In DNA form, the CDR3 reads TGTGCCAGCAGCCCGATGACTACAAACTATGGCTACACCTTC. J is TRBJ1-2 and V is TRBV5-4; D gene unclear. This CDR3 spans 14 amino acids. V was cut by 4 bases and J by 2 bases, with 12 bases left in between. CDR1 is SGHNT and CDR2 is YYREEE in the germline V gene (reference sequence).